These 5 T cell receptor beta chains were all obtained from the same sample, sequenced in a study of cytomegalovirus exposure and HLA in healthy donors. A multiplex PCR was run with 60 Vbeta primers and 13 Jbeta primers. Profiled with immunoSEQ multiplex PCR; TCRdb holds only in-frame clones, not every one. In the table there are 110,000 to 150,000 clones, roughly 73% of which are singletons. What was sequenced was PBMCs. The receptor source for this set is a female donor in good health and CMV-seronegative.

Here the CDR3 DNA reads TGTGCCAGCAGCACCCGTACAGGGGTCACAGATACGCAGTATTTT. Its protein product is CASSTRTGVTDTQYF. This chain uses TRBV9 with TRBJ2-3, with 7 bases aligning to TRBD1. V lost 4 bases to trimming and J lost 2 bases; unmatched junction nucleotides: 7. In germline, CDR1 is SGDLS, CDR2 YYNGEE. This CDR3 comprises 15 residues.

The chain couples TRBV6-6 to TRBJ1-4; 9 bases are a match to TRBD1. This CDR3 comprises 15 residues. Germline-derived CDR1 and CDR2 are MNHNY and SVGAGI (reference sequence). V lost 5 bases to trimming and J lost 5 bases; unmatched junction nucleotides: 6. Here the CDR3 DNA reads TGTGCCAGCAGTCGGGACAGGGAAGTGAATGAAAAACTGTTTTTT. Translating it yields CASSRDREVNEKLFF.

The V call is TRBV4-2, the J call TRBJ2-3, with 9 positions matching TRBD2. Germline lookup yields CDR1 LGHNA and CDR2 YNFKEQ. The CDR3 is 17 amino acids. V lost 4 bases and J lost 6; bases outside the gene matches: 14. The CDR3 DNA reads TGTGCCAGCAGCCGGGACCCCCTTAGCGGGGGTAGCGATACGCAGTATTTT. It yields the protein CASSRDPLSGGSDTQYF.

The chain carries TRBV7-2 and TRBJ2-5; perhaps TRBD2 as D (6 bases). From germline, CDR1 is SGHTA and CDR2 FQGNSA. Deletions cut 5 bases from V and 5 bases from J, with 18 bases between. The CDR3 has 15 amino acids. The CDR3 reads CASSSPRGTEETQYF. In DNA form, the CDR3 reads TGTGCCAGCAGCAGCCCTCGGGGGACCGAGGAGACCCAGTACTTC. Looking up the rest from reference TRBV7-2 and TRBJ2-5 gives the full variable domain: GAGVSQSPSNKVTEKGKDVELRCDPISGHTALYWYRQSLGQGLEFLIYFQGNSAPDKSGLPSDRFSAERTGGSVSTLTIQRTQQEDSAVYLCASSSPRGTEETQYFGPGTRLLVL.

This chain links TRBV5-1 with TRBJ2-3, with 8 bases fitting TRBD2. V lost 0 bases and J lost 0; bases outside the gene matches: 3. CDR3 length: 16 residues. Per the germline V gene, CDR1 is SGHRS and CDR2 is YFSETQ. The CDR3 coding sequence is TGCGCCAGCAGCTTGGCCCCTAGCGGGAGCACAGATACGCAGTATTTT. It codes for CASSLAPSGSTDTQYF.